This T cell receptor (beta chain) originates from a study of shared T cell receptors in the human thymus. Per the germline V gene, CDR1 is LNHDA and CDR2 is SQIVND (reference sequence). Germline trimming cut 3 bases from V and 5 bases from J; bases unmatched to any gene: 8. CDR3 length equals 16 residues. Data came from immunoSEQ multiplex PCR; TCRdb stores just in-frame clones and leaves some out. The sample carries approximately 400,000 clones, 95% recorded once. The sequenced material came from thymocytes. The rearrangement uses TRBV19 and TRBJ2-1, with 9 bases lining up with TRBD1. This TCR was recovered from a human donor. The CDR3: CASSIPGQGSNNEQFF. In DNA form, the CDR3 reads TGTGCCAGTAGTATCCCGGGACAGGGATCTAACAATGAGCAGTTCTTC.